The sequence of this T cell receptor beta chain was determined in a study of cytomegalovirus exposure and HLA in healthy donors. Using immunoSEQ multiplex PCR, the repertoire was profiled, and TCRdb retains in-frame clones only, with some absent. Of 250,000 to 300,000 clones listed, 65% to 90% were seen once; the top ten hold 0.95% to 1.1%. This TCR derives from a woman younger than 35 in good health and CMV-seronegative. Sequencing used PBMCs.

CDR3 in DNA: TGTGCCAGCAGTTTTCCCCCGGGGGTTGAAGTAGATACGCAGTATTTT. Encoded protein: CASSFPPGVEVDTQYF. The chain combines TRBV28 with TRBJ2-3, with TRBD2 as a possible D gene (6 bases). Deletions cut 3 bases from V and 5 bases from J, with 18 bases between. The CDR3 contains 16 residues. Germline V gives CDR1 MDHEN, CDR2 SYDVKM.